The 10 T cell receptor beta chains below come from one sample, sequenced in a study of T cell responses to AZD1222 COVID-19 vaccine. The table came from immunoSEQ multiplex PCR; TCRdb's copy has only in-frame clones and leaves some out. The sample shows 90,000 to 130,000 clones, roughly 93% of them seen only once. This material consisted of peripheral blood, taken 28 days after the second AZD1222 dose. The receptors originated from an adult who received the AZD1222 COVID-19 vaccine.

The rearrangement links TRBV20-1 to TRBJ1-1, with D unresolved. The length of the CDR3 is 11 residues. The germline V gene encodes CDR1 DFQATT and CDR2 SNEGSKA (reference sequence). V lost 5 bases and J 1 base, leaving 5 bases between the germline ends. As DNA, the CDR3 is TGCAGTGCTCAGGAGAACACTGAAGCTTTCTTT. Its translation is CSAQENTEAFF.

The V and J genes are TRBV19 and TRBJ1-5, with TRBD1 identical over 8 bases. V shed 5 bases and J 6 bases; nucleotides not matched to a gene: 15. The CDR3 has 17 amino acids. Germline CDR1 LNHDA, CDR2 SQIVND (reference sequence). CDR3 sequence (DNA): TGTGCCAGTAGTCTAACAGACAGGGGTTATGAAATTCAGCCCCAGCATTTT. Amino acids: CASSLTDRGYEIQPQHF.

The CDR3 reads CASSIDPAVYGYTF. The DNA for the CDR3 is TGTGCCAGTAGTATAGATCCGGCAGTCTATGGCTACACCTTC. V is TRBV19 and J is TRBJ1-2; no firm D call. There are 14 residues in the CDR3. With 0 bases removed from V and 4 bases from J, the gap between germline ends came to 9 bases. The germline V gene encodes CDR1 LNHDA and CDR2 SQIVND (reference sequence).

The V gene is TRBV18, the J gene TRBJ1-3; 9 nucleotides agree with TRBD1. Germline V lookup: CDR1 KGHSH, CDR2 LQKENI. The junction had 7 bases not matched to a gene; V was cut back by 2 bases and J by 8 bases. CDR3 length: 15 residues. The CDR3 nucleotides are TGTGCCAGCTCACCAGTACAGGGGGCCTCGGACACCATATATTTT. Translating it yields CASSPVQGASDTIYF.

The chain uses TRBV7-6 and TRBJ2-1, with 9 bases aligning to TRBD1. Looked up from germline, CDR1 is SGHVS and CDR2 is FNYEAQ. CDR3 length: 16 residues. The junction had 8 bases not matched to a gene; V was cut back by 0 bases and J by 8 bases. Here the CDR3 reads CASSLATGTGTHEQFF. As DNA, the CDR3 is TGTGCCAGCAGCTTAGCGACCGGGACAGGGACCCATGAGCAGTTCTTC.

The V and J genes are TRBV15 and TRBJ1-5; the D gene is possibly TRBD1 (5 bases). Germline CDR1 reads LNHNV; CDR2 reads YYDKDF (reference sequence). CDR3 size: 15 residues. V lost 0 bases and J 6 bases, leaving 12 bases between the germline ends. CDR3 in amino acids: CATSRDPSGFQPQHF. CDR3 DNA sequence: TGTGCCACCAGCAGAGATCCGTCAGGGTTTCAGCCCCAGCATTTT. Full variable domain (missing parts from reference TRBV15 and TRBJ1-5): DAMVIQNPRYQVTQFGKPVTLSCSQTLNHNVMYWYQQKSSQAPKLLFHYYDKDFNNEADTPDNFQSRRPNTSFCFLDIRSPGLGDTAMYLCATSRDPSGFQPQHFGDGTRLSIL.

V and J are TRBV7-8 and TRBJ2-1; TRBD2 is a possible D gene (5 bases). This CDR3 has 13 residues. Germline CDR1 and CDR2: SGHVS and FQNEAQ. V lost 6 bases, J lost 2 bases, and 8 bases lay in between. In DNA, the CDR3 is TGTGCCAGCAGTCTCGGGACCTACAATGAGCAGTTCTTC. Translated, it gives CASSLGTYNEQFF.

The chain joins TRBV5-1 to TRBJ1-5, with 7 positions matching TRBD1. The J segment lost 3 bases and the V segment lost 1 base, leaving 1 base of the junction unmatched. Per the germline V gene, CDR1 is SGHRS and CDR2 is YFSETQ. The CDR3 is made up of 14 amino acids. The CDR3 spells CASSLTGDNQPQHF. The CDR3 DNA follows: TGCGCCAGCAGCTTGACAGGGGACAATCAGCCCCAGCATTTT.

The J gene is TRBJ1-6, the V gene TRBV6-5; possible D gene TRBD1, 5 bases. Germline CDR1 and CDR2: MNHEY and SVGAGI. The V end was cut by 7 bases, the J end by 8 bases, with 18 bases between. This CDR3 contains 15 residues. CDR3 DNA: TGTGCCAGCAAGGTTGGTTCAGGGAGGGATTCACCCCTCCACTTT. This gives the protein CASKVGSGRDSPLHF.

The chain has TRBV12-3 or TRBV12-4 and TRBJ1-1; no clear D gene. V was pared by 2 bases and J by 4 bases, with 8 bases between. This CDR3 spans 13 amino acids. In nucleotides, the CDR3 is TGTGCCAGCAGTTTAAGGTCGGGCACTGAAGCTTTCTTT. Its protein is CASSLRSGTEAFF.